The 8 T cell receptor beta chains listed next were all sequenced from one sample in a study of T cells in Graves' hyperthyroidism and ophthalmopathy. RNA transcripts served as the template for amplifying TCR beta CDR3 regions. The TCR CDR3 first-round RT-PCR relied on the HTBI primer set. From the multiplex PCR reads, TCRdb called clonotypes with MiXCR, one entry per CDR3 protein. The table has 530,000 or so distinct CDR3 sequences, roughly 18% seen once. Sequencing used blood. These receptors all stem from a woman younger than 30 with Graves' ophthalmopathy.

This clonotype was counted between two and nine times. This rearrangement joins TRBV29-1 to TRBJ1-5; D is perhaps TRBD1 (5 bases). This CDR3 spans 13 amino acids. V was cut by 2 bases and J by 7 bases, with 12 bases left in between. In germline, CDR1 is SQVTM, CDR2 ANQGSEA. CDR3 sequence reads: CSVEQGDGQPQHF. The DNA for the CDR3 is TGCAGCGTTGAACAGGGTGACGGACAGCCCCAGCATTTT.

In this sample, this clonotype turned up many times. The rearrangement links TRBV24-1 to TRBJ2-5; D gene unclear. V lost 5 bases and J 2 bases, leaving 5 bases between the germline ends. In germline, CDR1 is KGHDR, CDR2 SFDVKD. CDR3 size: 12 residues. Here the CDR3 reads CATSGDQETQYF. CDR3 DNA: TGTGCCACCAGTGGGGATCAAGAGACCCAGTACTTC.

This clonotype was counted only a few times. This chain connects TRBV5-1 to TRBJ1-1; no reliable D call. Trimming took 3 bases from V and 0 from J, leaving 21 bases between them. The CDR3 covers 18 residues. CDR1 SGHRS and CDR2 YFSETQ come from the germline V gene. The CDR3 DNA is TGCGCCAGCAGCTCCTTGACATCGAGTGCTGAAATGAACACTGAAGCTTTCTTT. Its protein product is CASSSLTSSAEMNTEAFF.

This clonotype has ten or more counts. This sequence joins TRBV20-1 and TRBJ2-1, with a weak D call TRBD1 (5 bases). The V gene's germline CDR1 is DFQATT and CDR2 SNEGSKA (reference sequence). With 0 bases removed from V and 6 bases from J, the gap between germline ends came to 15 bases. This CDR3 region has 15 residues. CDR3: CSAREGLLGANEQFF. CDR3 bases: TGCAGTGCTAGAGAAGGGCTCCTTGGGGCCAATGAGCAGTTCTTC.

The J gene is TRBJ2-1, the V gene TRBV20-1; TRBD2 matches 16 bases. Trimming removed 3 bases from V and 1 base from J; junction bases left unmatched: 6. In germline, CDR1 is DFQATT, CDR2 SNEGSKA (reference sequence). The CDR3 totals 18 residues. For the CDR3, the DNA is TGCAGTGCTAGGGGGGGACTAGCGGGAGGGCTATCCTACAATGAGCAGTTCTTC. It codes for CSARGGLAGGLSYNEQFF.

As concerns this clonotype: This may be a read error: a much more frequent sequence differs by one nucleotide. V is TRBV7-6 and J is TRBJ2-5; perhaps TRBD1 as D (6 bases). The V gene's germline CDR1 is SGHVS and CDR2 FNYEAQ. This CDR3 is 13 amino acids long. Trimming pared 0 bases from V and 4 bases from J, leaving 6 bases between. In nucleotides, the CDR3 is TGTGCCAGCAGCTTAGCGGGGGCAGAGACCCAGTACTTC. It yields the protein CASSLAGAETQYF.

This clonotype has a count of ten or more. The rearrangement uses TRBV6-4 and TRBJ1-1, with D unresolved. Germline CDR1 reads MRHNA; CDR2 reads SNTAGT. Trimming pared 4 bases from V and 2 bases from J, leaving 8 bases between. The length of the CDR3 is 13 residues. The CDR3 DNA follows: TGTGCCAGCAGTGTAAACGAAAACACTGAAGCTTTCTTT. It yields the protein CASSVNENTEAFF.

Many counts were recorded for this clonotype. The CDR3 DNA follows: TGCAGTGCTAGAGTACTAGGCTCCTACAATGAGCAGTTCTTC. Translation gives CSARVLGSYNEQFF. The genes are TRBV20-1 and TRBJ2-1; D perhaps matches TRBD2 (5 bases). The CDR3 spans 14 residues. V gave up 1 base and J gave up 0 bases, with 7 bases separating them. Looked up from germline, CDR1 is DFQATT and CDR2 is SNEGSKA (reference sequence).